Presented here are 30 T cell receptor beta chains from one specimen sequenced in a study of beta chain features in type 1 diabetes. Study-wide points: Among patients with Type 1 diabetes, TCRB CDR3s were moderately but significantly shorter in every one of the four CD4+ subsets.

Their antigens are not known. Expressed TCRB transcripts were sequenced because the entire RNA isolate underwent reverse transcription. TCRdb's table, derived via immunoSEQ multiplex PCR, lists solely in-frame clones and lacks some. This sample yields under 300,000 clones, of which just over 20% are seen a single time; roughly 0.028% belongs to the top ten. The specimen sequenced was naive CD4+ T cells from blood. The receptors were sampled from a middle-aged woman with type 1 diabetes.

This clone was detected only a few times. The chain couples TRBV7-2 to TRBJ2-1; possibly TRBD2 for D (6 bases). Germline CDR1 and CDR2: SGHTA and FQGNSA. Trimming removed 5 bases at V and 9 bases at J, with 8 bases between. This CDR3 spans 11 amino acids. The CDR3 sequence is CASSAGGEQFF. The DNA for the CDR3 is TGTGCCAGCAGCGCCGGGGGTGAGCAGTTCTTC. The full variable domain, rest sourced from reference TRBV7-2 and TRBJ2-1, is GAGVSQSPSNKVTEKGKDVELRCDPISGHTALYWYRQSLGQGLEFLIYFQGNSAPDKSGLPSDRFSAERTGGSVSTLTIQRTQQEDSAVYLCASSAGGEQFFGPGTRLTVL.

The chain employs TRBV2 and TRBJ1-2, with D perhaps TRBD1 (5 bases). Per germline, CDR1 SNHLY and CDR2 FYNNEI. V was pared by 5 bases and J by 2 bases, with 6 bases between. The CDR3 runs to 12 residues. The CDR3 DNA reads TGTGCCAGCAGTCGGGGGAACTATGGCTACACCTTC. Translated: CASSRGNYGYTF.

Here the CDR3 reads CASSYFQSTDTQYF. As DNA, the CDR3 is TGTGCCAGCAGTTACTTCCAGAGCACAGATACGCAGTATTTT. The chain uses TRBV6-5 and TRBJ2-3; D is ambiguous. The length of the CDR3 is 14 residues. The V and J ends lost 1 base and 0 bases respectively, with 5 bases between them. Germline V gives CDR1 MNHEY, CDR2 SVGAGI.

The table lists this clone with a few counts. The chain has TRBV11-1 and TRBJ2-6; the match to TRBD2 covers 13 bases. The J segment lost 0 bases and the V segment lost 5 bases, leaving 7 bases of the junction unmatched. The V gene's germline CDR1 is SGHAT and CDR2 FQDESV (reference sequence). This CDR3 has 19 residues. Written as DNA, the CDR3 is TGTGCCAGCAGCCCTGGACTAGCGGGAGCATACTCTGGGGCCAACGTCCTGACTTTC. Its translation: CASSPGLAGAYSGANVLTF. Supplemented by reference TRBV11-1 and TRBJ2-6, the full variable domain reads EAEVAQSPRYKITEKSQAVAFWCDPISGHATLYWYRQILGQGPELLVQFQDESVVDDSQLPKDRFSAERLKGVDSTLKIQPAELGDSAMYLCASSPGLAGAYSGANVLTFGAGSRLTVL.

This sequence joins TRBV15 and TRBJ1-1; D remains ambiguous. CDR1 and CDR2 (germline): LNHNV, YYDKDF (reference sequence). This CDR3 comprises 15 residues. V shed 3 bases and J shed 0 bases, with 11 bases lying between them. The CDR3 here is CATSSFKTMNTEAFF. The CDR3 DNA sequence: TGTGCCACCAGCAGTTTTAAGACTATGAACACTGAAGCTTTCTTT. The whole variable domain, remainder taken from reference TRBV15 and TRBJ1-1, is DAMVIQNPRYQVTQFGKPVTLSCSQTLNHNVMYWYQQKSSQAPKLLFHYYDKDFNNEADTPDNFQSRRPNTSFCFLDIRSPGLGDTAMYLCATSSFKTMNTEAFFGQGTRLTVV.

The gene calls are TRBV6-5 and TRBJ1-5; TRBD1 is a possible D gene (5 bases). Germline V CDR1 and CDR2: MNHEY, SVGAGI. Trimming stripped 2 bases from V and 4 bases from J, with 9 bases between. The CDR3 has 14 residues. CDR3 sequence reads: CASSYGQGNQPQHF. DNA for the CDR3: TGTGCCAGCAGTTACGGGCAGGGAAATCAGCCCCAGCATTTT.

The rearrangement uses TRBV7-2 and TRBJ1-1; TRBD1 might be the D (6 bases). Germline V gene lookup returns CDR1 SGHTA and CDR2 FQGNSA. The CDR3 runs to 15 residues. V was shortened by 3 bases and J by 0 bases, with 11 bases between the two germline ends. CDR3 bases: TGTGCCAGCAGCTTCGGGGGGGCGATGAACACTGAAGCTTTCTTT. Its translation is CASSFGGAMNTEAFF.

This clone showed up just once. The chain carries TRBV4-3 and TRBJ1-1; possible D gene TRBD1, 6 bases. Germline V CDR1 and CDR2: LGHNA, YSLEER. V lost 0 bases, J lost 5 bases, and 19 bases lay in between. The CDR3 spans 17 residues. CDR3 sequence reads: CASSQEGTGWGWTEAFF. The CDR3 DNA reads TGCGCCAGCAGCCAAGAGGGCACAGGGTGGGGATGGACTGAAGCTTTCTTT.

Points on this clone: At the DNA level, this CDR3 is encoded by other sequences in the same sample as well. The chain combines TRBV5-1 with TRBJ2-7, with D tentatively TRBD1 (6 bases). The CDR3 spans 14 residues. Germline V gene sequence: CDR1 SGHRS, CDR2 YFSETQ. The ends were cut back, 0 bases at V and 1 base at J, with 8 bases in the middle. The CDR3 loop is CASSLVQGSYEQYF. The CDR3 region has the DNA TGCGCCAGCAGCTTGGTCCAGGGGTCCTACGAGCAGTACTTC. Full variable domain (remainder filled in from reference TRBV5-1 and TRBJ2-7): KAGVTQTPRYLIKTRGQQVTLSCSPISGHRSVSWYQQTPGQGLQFLFEYFSETQRNKGNFPGRFSGRQFSNSRSEMNVSTLELGDSALYLCASSLVQGSYEQYFGPGTRLTVT.

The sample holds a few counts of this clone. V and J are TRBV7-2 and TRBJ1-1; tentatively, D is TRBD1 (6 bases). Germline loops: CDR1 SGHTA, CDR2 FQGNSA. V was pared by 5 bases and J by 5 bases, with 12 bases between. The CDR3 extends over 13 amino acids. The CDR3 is CASSPRQETEAFF. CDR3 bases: TGTGCCAGCAGCCCGAGACAGGAGACTGAAGCTTTCTTT.

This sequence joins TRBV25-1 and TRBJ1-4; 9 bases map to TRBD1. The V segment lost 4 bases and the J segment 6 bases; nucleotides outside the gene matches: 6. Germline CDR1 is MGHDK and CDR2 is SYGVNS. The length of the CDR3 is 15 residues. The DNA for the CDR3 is TGTGCCAGCAGTGGCTACAGGGGGCCCGATGAAAAACTGTTTTTT. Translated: CASSGYRGPDEKLFF.

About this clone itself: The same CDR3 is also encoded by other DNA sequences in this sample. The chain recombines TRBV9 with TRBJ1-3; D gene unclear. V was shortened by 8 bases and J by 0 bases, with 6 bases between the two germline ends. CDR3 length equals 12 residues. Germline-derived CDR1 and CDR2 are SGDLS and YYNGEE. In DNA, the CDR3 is TGTGCCAGTAGCCACTCTGGAAACACCATATATTTT. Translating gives CASSHSGNTIYF.

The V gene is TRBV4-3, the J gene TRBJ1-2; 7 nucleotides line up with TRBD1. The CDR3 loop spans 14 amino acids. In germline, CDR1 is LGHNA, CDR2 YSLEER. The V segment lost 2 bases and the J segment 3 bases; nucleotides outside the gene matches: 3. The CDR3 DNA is TGCGCCAGCAGCCAAACCGGGACAGACTATGGCTACACCTTC. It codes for CASSQTGTDYGYTF.

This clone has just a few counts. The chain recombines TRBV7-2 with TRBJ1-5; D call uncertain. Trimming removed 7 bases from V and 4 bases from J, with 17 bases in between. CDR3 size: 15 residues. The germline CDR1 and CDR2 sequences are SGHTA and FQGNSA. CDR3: CASNLAGVRNQPQHF. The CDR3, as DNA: TGTGCCAGCAACCTCGCCGGGGTACGAAATCAGCCCCAGCATTTT.

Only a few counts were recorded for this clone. In DNA form, the CDR3 reads TGCGCCAGCAGCCAAGAGTTCCGGGACAGGTTCTCCTACGAGCAGTACTTC. Its protein is CASSQEFRDRFSYEQYF. This chain connects TRBV4-3 to TRBJ2-7; 8 bases agree with TRBD1. The CDR3 runs to 17 residues. Germline CDR1 and CDR2: LGHNA and YSLEER. V was clipped by 0 bases and J by 0 bases; unmatched bases: 7.

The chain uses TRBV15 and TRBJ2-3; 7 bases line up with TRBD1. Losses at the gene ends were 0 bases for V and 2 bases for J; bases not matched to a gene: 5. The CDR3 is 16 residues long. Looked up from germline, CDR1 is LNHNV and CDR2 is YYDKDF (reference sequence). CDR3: CATSRDRDSYTDTQYF. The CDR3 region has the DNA TGTGCCACCAGCAGAGATCGGGACAGCTACACAGATACGCAGTATTTT.

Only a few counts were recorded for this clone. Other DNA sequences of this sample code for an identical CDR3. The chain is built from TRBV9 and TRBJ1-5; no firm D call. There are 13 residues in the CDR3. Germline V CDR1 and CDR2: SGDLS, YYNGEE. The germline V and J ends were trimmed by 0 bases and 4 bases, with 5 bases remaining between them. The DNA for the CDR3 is TGTGCCAGCAGCGTAGATACTAATCAGCCCCAGCATTTT. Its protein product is CASSVDTNQPQHF. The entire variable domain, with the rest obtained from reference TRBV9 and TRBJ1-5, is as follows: DSGVTQTPKHLITATGQRVTLRCSPRSGDLSVYWYQQSLDQGLQFLIQYYNGEERAKGNILERFSAQQFPDLHSELNLSSLELGDSALYFCASSVDTNQPQHFGDGTRLSIL.

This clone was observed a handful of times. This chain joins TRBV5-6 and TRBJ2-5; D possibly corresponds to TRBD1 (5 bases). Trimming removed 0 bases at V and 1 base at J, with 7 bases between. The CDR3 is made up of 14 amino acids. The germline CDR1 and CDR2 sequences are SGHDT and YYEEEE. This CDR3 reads CASSLGGFQETQYF. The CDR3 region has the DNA TGTGCCAGCAGCTTGGGGGGCTTCCAAGAGACCCAGTACTTC.

CDR3 in DNA: TGTGCCACCAGCACGACTAGCGGGAGTTGGGTGACCCAGTACTTC. Translating gives CATSTTSGSWVTQYF. This chain joins TRBV15 and TRBJ2-5, with 12 positions matching TRBD2. Germline V CDR1 and CDR2: LNHNV, YYDKDF (reference sequence). This CDR3 spans 15 amino acids. The ends lost 4 bases at V and 7 bases at J; junction bases unmatched: 7.

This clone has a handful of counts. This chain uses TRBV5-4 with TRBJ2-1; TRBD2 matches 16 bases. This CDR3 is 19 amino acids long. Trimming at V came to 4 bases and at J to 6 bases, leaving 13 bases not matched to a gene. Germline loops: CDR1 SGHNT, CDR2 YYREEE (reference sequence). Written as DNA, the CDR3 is TGTGCCAGCAGCACGGGGACTAGCGGGGGGGCCGTAATGCCCAATGAGCAGTTCTTC. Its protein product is CASSTGTSGGAVMPNEQFF.

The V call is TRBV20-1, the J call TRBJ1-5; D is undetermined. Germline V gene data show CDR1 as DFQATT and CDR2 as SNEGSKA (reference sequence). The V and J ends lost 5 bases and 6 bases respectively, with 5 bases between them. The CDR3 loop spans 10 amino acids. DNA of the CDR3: TGCAGTGCTGGGAGTCAGCCCCAGCATTTT. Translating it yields CSAGSQPQHF.

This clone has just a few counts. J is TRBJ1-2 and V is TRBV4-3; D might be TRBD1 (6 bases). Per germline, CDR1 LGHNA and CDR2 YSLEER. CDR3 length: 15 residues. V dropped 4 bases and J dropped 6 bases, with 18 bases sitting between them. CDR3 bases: TGCGCCAGCAGCCGAACAGGGTCCCCAGAGAATGGCTACACCTTC. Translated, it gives CASSRTGSPENGYTF.

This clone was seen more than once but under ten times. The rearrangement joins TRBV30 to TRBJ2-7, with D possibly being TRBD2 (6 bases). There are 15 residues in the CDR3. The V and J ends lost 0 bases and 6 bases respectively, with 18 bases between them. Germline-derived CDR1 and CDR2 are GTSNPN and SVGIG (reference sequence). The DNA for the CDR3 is TGTGCCTGGAGTGTACTACTAGGAGCCGGGGGCGAGCAGTACTTC. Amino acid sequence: CAWSVLLGAGGEQYF.

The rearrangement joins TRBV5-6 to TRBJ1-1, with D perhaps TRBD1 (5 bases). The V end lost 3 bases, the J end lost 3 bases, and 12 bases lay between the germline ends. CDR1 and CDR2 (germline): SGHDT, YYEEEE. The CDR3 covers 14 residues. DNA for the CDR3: TGTGCCAGCAGCTGGAGGGGAATGTACACTGAAGCTTTCTTT. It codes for CASSWRGMYTEAFF.

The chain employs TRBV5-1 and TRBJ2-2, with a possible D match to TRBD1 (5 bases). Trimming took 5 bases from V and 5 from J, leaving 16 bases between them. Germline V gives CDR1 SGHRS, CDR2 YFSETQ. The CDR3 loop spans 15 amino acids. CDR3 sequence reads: CASSVQGMETGELFF. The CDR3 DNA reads TGCGCCAGCAGTGTTCAGGGAATGGAGACCGGGGAGCTGTTTTTT.

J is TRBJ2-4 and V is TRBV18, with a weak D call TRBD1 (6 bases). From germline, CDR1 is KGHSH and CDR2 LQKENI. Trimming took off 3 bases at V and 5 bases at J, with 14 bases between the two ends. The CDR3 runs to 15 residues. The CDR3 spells CASSPGAVGENIQYF. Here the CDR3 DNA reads TGTGCCAGCTCACCGGGGGCCGTCGGGGAAAACATTCAGTACTTC.

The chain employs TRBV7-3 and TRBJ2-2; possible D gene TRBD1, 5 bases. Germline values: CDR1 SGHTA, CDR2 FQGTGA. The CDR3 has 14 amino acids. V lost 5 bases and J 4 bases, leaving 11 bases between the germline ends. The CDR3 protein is CASSPTVPTGELFF. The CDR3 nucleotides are TGTGCCAGCAGCCCGACAGTACCCACCGGGGAGCTGTTTTTT. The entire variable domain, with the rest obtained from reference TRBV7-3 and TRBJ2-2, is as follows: GAGVSQTPSNKVTEKGKYVELRCDPISGHTALYWYRQSLGQGPEFLIYFQGTGAADDSGLPNDRFFAVRPEGSVSTLKIQRTERGDSAVYLCASSPTVPTGELFFGEGSRLTVL.

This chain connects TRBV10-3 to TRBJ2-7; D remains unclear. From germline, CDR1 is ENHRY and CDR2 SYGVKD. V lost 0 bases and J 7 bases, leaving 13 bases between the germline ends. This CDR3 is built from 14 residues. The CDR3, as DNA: TGTGCCATCAGTGAGTCGCCTTCGTTCAGTGAGCAGTACTTC. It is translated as CAISESPSFSEQYF.

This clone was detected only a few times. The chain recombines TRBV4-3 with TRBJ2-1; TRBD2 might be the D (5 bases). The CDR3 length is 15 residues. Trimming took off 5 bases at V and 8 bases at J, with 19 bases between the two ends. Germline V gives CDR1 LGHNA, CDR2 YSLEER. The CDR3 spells CASSIASLPSHEQFF. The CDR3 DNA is TGCGCCAGCAGCATAGCGTCCCTGCCCTCCCATGAGCAGTTCTTC.

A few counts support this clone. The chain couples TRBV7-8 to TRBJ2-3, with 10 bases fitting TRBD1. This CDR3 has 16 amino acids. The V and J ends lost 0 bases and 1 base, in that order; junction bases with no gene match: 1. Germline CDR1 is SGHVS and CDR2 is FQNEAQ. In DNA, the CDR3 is TGTGCCAGCAGCTTAGCGGGGACAGGGGGCACAGATACGCAGTATTTT. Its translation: CASSLAGTGGTDTQYF.